This is a list of T cell receptor beta chains from one sample in a study of post-analysis software for immune sequencing data. TCRdb itself ran the PCR reads through MiXCR, one entry per CDR3 protein. The table records 700,000 to 900,000 distinct CDR3 sequences, around 46% of them present only once. Sequences were obtained from blood. The receptor source for this set is a girl under 18 with multiple sclerosis. CDR3s include the opening cysteine and the closing phenylalanine or tryptophan. The order of the fields is D gene, J gene, V gene, CDR3 protein. The D gene is left open where the match is weak.

d_gene: .; j_gene: TRBJ2-5; v_gene: TRBV20-1; CDR3aa: CSATKPGNEETQYF
d_gene: .; j_gene: TRBJ2-1; v_gene: TRBV10-3; CDR3aa: CAISGPRSGFDNEQFF
d_gene: .; j_gene: TRBJ2-1; v_gene: TRBV28; CDR3aa: CASSSVGDSYNEQFF
d_gene: .; j_gene: TRBJ1-1; v_gene: TRBV7-8; CDR3aa: CASSPRGRGATEAFF
d_gene: TRBD1; j_gene: TRBJ2-7; v_gene: TRBV20-1; CDR3aa: CSATGQEAYEQYF
d_gene: .; j_gene: TRBJ2-1; v_gene: TRBV6-5; CDR3aa: CASSYSPLPSSYNEQFF
d_gene: .; j_gene: TRBJ2-7; v_gene: TRBV7-9; CDR3aa: CASSLSLERGPYEQYF
d_gene: TRBD1; j_gene: TRBJ2-1; v_gene: TRBV6-5; CDR3aa: CTSSYSTGYHEQFF
d_gene: .; j_gene: TRBJ1-2; v_gene: TRBV3-1; CDR3aa: CASSQNQRGGYTF
d_gene: .; j_gene: TRBJ2-1; v_gene: TRBV12-3/TRBV12-4; CDR3aa: CASTHEGHNEQFF
d_gene: TRBD1; j_gene: TRBJ1-2; v_gene: TRBV12-3/TRBV12-4; CDR3aa: CASRDRGQGYTF
d_gene: TRBD2; j_gene: TRBJ2-1; v_gene: TRBV6-5; CDR3aa: CASRTGTSVPYNEQFF
d_gene: .; j_gene: TRBJ1-2; v_gene: TRBV20-1; CDR3aa: CSARYGAVYGYTF
d_gene: .; j_gene: TRBJ2-1; v_gene: TRBV12-3/TRBV12-4; CDR3aa: CASSHPLDGSPLYNEQFF
d_gene: TRBD2; j_gene: TRBJ2-7; v_gene: TRBV28; CDR3aa: CASSHLTSGPSYEQYF
d_gene: .; j_gene: TRBJ2-1; v_gene: TRBV7-9; CDR3aa: CASSQGPVGNEQFF
d_gene: .; j_gene: TRBJ1-2; v_gene: TRBV24-1; CDR3aa: CATSDLPGYGYTF
d_gene: .; j_gene: TRBJ1-4; v_gene: TRBV5-1; CDR3aa: CASSISTQGLGEKLFF
d_gene: .; j_gene: TRBJ2-7; v_gene: TRBV27; CDR3aa: CAGLGLPPAYEQYF
d_gene: .; j_gene: TRBJ1-4; v_gene: TRBV9; CDR3aa: CASSVFEEDEELFF
d_gene: .; j_gene: TRBJ2-3; v_gene: TRBV7-9; CDR3aa: CASSRRGGLNTDTQYF
d_gene: TRBD2; j_gene: TRBJ2-1; v_gene: TRBV20-1; CDR3aa: CSARVEASGSTGEQFF
d_gene: .; j_gene: .; v_gene: TRBV6-5; CDR3aa: CASSLTQGTEQYF
d_gene: TRBD2; j_gene: TRBJ2-1; v_gene: TRBV4-3; CDR3aa: CASSLAGLSSNEQFF
d_gene: TRBD2; j_gene: TRBJ2-7; v_gene: TRBV20-1; CDR3aa: CSARSGSIGEQYF
d_gene: TRBD2; j_gene: TRBJ2-1; v_gene: TRBV29-1; CDR3aa: CSVAGTSGRALNGQFF
d_gene: .; j_gene: TRBJ2-5; v_gene: TRBV14; CDR3aa: CASSRDVSTTQETQYF
d_gene: TRBD2; j_gene: .; v_gene: TRBV20-1; CDR3aa: CSAGHSGETQYF
d_gene: TRBD1; j_gene: TRBJ1-2; v_gene: TRBV12-3/TRBV12-4; CDR3aa: CASSSATGVLVYTF
d_gene: TRBD2; j_gene: TRBJ2-2; v_gene: TRBV12-3/TRBV12-4; CDR3aa: CASSVGLANTGELFF
d_gene: .; j_gene: TRBJ2-7; v_gene: TRBV28; CDR3aa: CASSFSGRPEKYF
d_gene: .; j_gene: TRBJ2-3; v_gene: TRBV5-5; CDR3aa: CASSLEAGTDTQYF
d_gene: .; j_gene: TRBJ1-1; v_gene: TRBV20-1; CDR3aa: CSARDGRAQGAFF
d_gene: .; j_gene: TRBJ2-1; v_gene: TRBV3-1; CDR3aa: CASSRDTLNYNEQFF
d_gene: .; j_gene: TRBJ2-7; v_gene: TRBV28; CDR3aa: CATKRVNEQYF
d_gene: TRBD1; j_gene: TRBJ1-1; v_gene: TRBV12-3/TRBV12-4; CDR3aa: CASRDRQGSAEAFF
d_gene: TRBD1; j_gene: .; v_gene: TRBV7-9; CDR3aa: CASSLPLYRDRGPNEQYF
d_gene: .; j_gene: TRBJ2-5; v_gene: TRBV5-1; CDR3aa: CASSLRSRGLAETPEQYF
d_gene: .; j_gene: TRBJ2-7; v_gene: TRBV20-1; CDR3aa: CSASSSRGFHEQYF
d_gene: .; j_gene: .; v_gene: TRBV3-1; CDR3aa: CASSLQQDYEQYF
d_gene: TRBD2; j_gene: TRBJ2-2; v_gene: TRBV29-1; CDR3aa: CSVVGLAGGGTGELFF
d_gene: TRBD2; j_gene: TRBJ2-2; v_gene: TRBV5-1; CDR3aa: CASSPWTSGENTGELFF
d_gene: .; j_gene: TRBJ2-3; v_gene: TRBV7-9; CDR3aa: CASDQGISGTDTQYF
d_gene: .; j_gene: TRBJ2-5; v_gene: TRBV20-1; CDR3aa: CSTRVSGGETQYF
d_gene: .; j_gene: TRBJ2-5; v_gene: TRBV4-1; CDR3aa: CASSQGVIETQYF
d_gene: .; j_gene: TRBJ1-5; v_gene: TRBV12-3/TRBV12-4; CDR3aa: CASSLDQVGSNQPQHF
d_gene: .; j_gene: TRBJ2-1; v_gene: TRBV29-1; CDR3aa: CSVNARGFSSYNEQFF
d_gene: TRBD1; j_gene: TRBJ1-6; v_gene: TRBV9; CDR3aa: CVSSVDRGPRSPLHF
d_gene: TRBD1; j_gene: TRBJ2-6; v_gene: TRBV20-1; CDR3aa: CSAIPGQGSGLGSGANVLTF